The 6 T cell receptor beta chains below all came from one sample that was sequenced in a study of blood T cells in healthy people across ages. Combining a sample-barcoded 5' primer with a J-beta primer mix, a second PCR ran for roughly 7 to 12 cycles. One entry per CDR3 protein, called by TCRdb with MiXCR from the 5' RACE reads. This table holds under 1,000,000 distinct CDR3 sequences, roughly 46% found once. Sequencing used blood. These receptors were collected from a man at least 80 years old in good health.

This clonotype was found a few times. The chain uses TRBV5-1 and TRBJ1-1; D is unresolved. Germline assignment: CDR1 SGHRS and CDR2 YFSETQ. V lost 3 bases and J lost 7, with 10 bases in between. CDR3 length: 12 amino acids. The CDR3 region has the DNA TGCGCCAGCAGCTCGGAATCGGTTGAAGCTTTCTTT. It encodes CASSSESVEAFF.

The chain recombines TRBV20-1 with TRBJ2-1; D is possibly TRBD2 (5 bases). There are 13 residues in the CDR3. Per the germline V gene, CDR1 is DFQATT and CDR2 is SNEGSKA (reference sequence). Trimming shortened V by 6 bases and J by 7 bases, and 16 bases separated the two germline ends. In DNA, the CDR3 is TGCAGTGCCGCGCGCCCCGGGGTAAATGAGCAGTTCTTC. Its translation is CSAARPGVNEQFF.

The chain joins TRBV6-5 to TRBJ2-2; TRBD1 or TRBD2 may be the D gene (5 bases each). Per the germline V gene, CDR1 is MNHEY and CDR2 is SVGAGI. Trimming shortened V by 2 bases and J by 0 bases, and 10 bases separated the two germline ends. There are 16 residues in the CDR3. The CDR3 loop is CASSYTGTANTGELFF. CDR3 sequence (DNA): TGTGCCAGCAGTTACACCGGGACGGCGAACACCGGGGAGCTGTTTTTT.

A remark on this clonotype: This sequence may be a read error, since a much larger clone differs from it by one base. The chain has TRBV5-1 and TRBJ2-3; D gene ambiguous. The germline V gene has CDR1 SGHRS and CDR2 YFSETQ. The CDR3 is 13 residues long. V lost 4 bases, J lost 2 bases, and 8 bases lay in between. CDR3: CASSVHFTDTQYF. The CDR3 DNA is TGCGCCAGCAGCGTGCACTTCACAGATACGCAGTATTTT.

This clonotype was counted many times. The chain joins TRBV24-1 to TRBJ2-1; the D gene could be TRBD1 or TRBD2 (5 bases each). V shed 1 base and J shed 8 bases, with 11 bases lying between them. This CDR3 has 14 residues. Germline-derived CDR1 and CDR2 are KGHDR and SFDVKD. CDR3 loop: CATSDFRRGDEQFF. DNA for the CDR3: TGTGCCACCAGTGATTTTCGGCGAGGGGATGAGCAGTTCTTC.

CDR3 in amino acids: CSAGRRKDQPQHF. In DNA, the CDR3 is TGCAGTGCTGGACGAAGGAAGGATCAGCCCCAGCATTTT. The chain couples TRBV20-1 to TRBJ1-5; D not certain. The germline CDR1 and CDR2 sequences are DFQATT and SNEGSKA (reference sequence). V shed 5 bases and J shed 5 bases, with 13 bases lying between them. There are 13 residues in the CDR3.